This T cell receptor (beta chain) was sequenced in a study of cytomegalovirus exposure and HLA in healthy donors. Study outcomes and limitations: Highly shared variants forming one cluster were likely a sequencing artifact. A missense variant in DCLRE1C was later tied to TCR beta V- and J-gene trimming.

Researchers ran the PCR with 60 Vbeta and 13 Jbeta primers. Original data processing: Roughly 80 million unique TCR beta chains, some 9.9 million of them shared, were counted by a later analysis. Some clones are missing from TCRdb's copy, which holds only in-frame ones; the method was immunoSEQ multiplex PCR. V and J calls and clone size follow that table, whereas D and trimming were derived from the DNA. This repertoire comprises about 48,000 clones; its ten largest clones make up about 6%. Remarks on this clone: Its target is unknown.

Trimming cost V 2 bases and J 2 bases; bases outside gene matches: 10. There are 18 residues in the CDR3. Germline V lookup: CDR1 LNHDA, CDR2 SQIVND (reference sequence). V is TRBV19 and J is TRBJ2-1; 9 positions agree with TRBD2. This clonotype originated in a male donor in good health and CMV-seropositive. Sequences were obtained from PBMCs. The CDR3 loop reads CASSIMLSGGITYNEQFF. DNA for the CDR3: TGTGCCAGTAGTATAATGTTGAGCGGGGGGATAACCTACAATGAGCAGTTCTTC.